The present T cell receptor beta chain was sequenced within a study of cytomegalovirus exposure and HLA in healthy donors. The PCR had 60 Vbeta and 13 Jbeta primers. Assay: immunoSEQ multiplex PCR; the TCRdb copy retains only in-frame clones and omits some. Here the sample spans 99,000 or so clones, 76% being singletons. This clone came up once. The sequence was obtained from a man in his forties or fifties in good health and CMV-seropositive. Sequences were obtained from PBMCs.

The CDR3: CASSPGTGDYGYTF. DNA for the CDR3: TGTGCCAGCAGCCCCGGGACAGGGGACTATGGCTACACCTTC. The V call is TRBV7-9, the J call TRBJ1-2, with 10 bases matching TRBD1. V shed 5 bases and J 3 bases; nucleotides not matched to a gene: 3. CDR1 SEHNR and CDR2 FQNEAQ come from the germline V gene (reference sequence). This CDR3 spans 14 amino acids. The entire variable domain, with the rest obtained from reference TRBV7-9 and TRBJ1-2, is as follows: DTGVSQNPRHKITKRGQNVTFRCDPISEHNRLYWYRQTLGQGPEFLTYFQNEAQLEKSRLLSDRFSAERPKGSFSTLEIQRTEQGDSAMYLCASSPGTGDYGYTFGSGTRLTVV.